The clone carrying this T cell receptor (beta chain) was seen just once. What it binds is unknown. Extracted RNA was reverse transcribed into cDNA, the sequencing template. Clones were read by immunoSEQ multiplex PCR, and TCRdb kept only the in-frame ones, dropping some. This sample has 100,000 to 150,000 clones, with 55% to 65% found just once. The CDR3 sequence is 14 residues long. Between the trimmed V and J ends, which lost 2 bases and 5 bases, there was a span of 12 bases. Germline V CDR1 and CDR2: SGHTA, FQGNSA. This sample was taken from a study of CD8+ T cells in alopecia areata. CD4+ and CD8+ T cells were sorted from PBMCs. Findings and limits, study-wide: TCR sharing was clearer in mice than between patients, perhaps partly owing to patient HLA diversity. Higher clonality than in normal scalp was seen in lesional scalp, especially alopecia totalis/universalis.

This clonotype was sampled from a human donor in good health. The chain links TRBV7-2 to TRBJ2-5, with no clear D. The sequenced sample was CD4+ T cells sorted from blood. The CDR3 reads CASSLPLRAETQYF. The CDR3 region has the DNA TGTGCCAGCAGCTTACCCCTCCGCGCGGAGACCCAGTACTTC.